The 13 T cell receptor beta chains given below trace back to one sample, sequenced in a study of T cell repertoires in cytomegalovirus infection. Antigens for these TCRs are unknown. Each CDR3 protein gets one entry after TCRdb re-called the reads with MiXCR. In the table there are roughly 990,000 distinct CDR3 sequences, approximately 30% of which are singletons. This sample comprised cultured CD8+ T cells from PBMCs, obtained from culture after CMV antigen stimulation. The receptors come from a human donor in good health (CMV status not recorded). Some clones in this sample may be carry-over from other donors' samples.

There are a few counts of this clonotype. The chain couples TRBV6-1 to TRBJ2-1, with 10 bases aligning to TRBD1. Germline loops: CDR1 MNHNS, CDR2 SASEGT. The CDR3 consists of 16 residues. Unmatched junction bases numbered 6, after V lost 0 bases and J lost 7 bases. Here the CDR3 DNA reads TGTGCCAGCAGTGAAGCGTGGACAGGGGGACATAATGAGCAGTTCTTC. This encodes CASSEAWTGGHNEQFF.

This clonotype turned up a few times. The chain uses TRBV14 and TRBJ1-2, with TRBD1 identical over 9 bases. From germline, CDR1 is SGHDN and CDR2 FVKESK. With 2 bases clipped from V and 5 bases from J, the junction kept 15 bases outside the gene matches. The CDR3 covers 18 residues. The CDR3 sequence is CASSQLAGDREDRYGYTF. The CDR3, as DNA: TGTGCCAGCAGCCAACTGGCCGGGGACAGGGAAGATCGGTATGGCTACACCTTC.

This clonotype was picked up a small number of times. The CDR3 DNA reads as TGTGCCAGCAGCCAAGGGTCTTCAGGGTACAATGAGCAGTTCTTC. This encodes CASSQGSSGYNEQFF. The rearrangement links TRBV4-2 to TRBJ2-1; D may be TRBD1 (5 bases). Germline V gene sequence: CDR1 LGHNA, CDR2 YNFKEQ. Trimming removed 1 base at V and 4 bases at J, with 11 bases between. This CDR3 comprises 15 residues.

This clonotype was detected only once. This chain links TRBV7-4 with TRBJ2-5; D is undetermined. The CDR3 is 15 amino acids. CDR1 SGHVT and CDR2 SQSDAQ come from the germline V gene. The V and J ends lost 5 bases and 5 bases respectively, with 18 bases between them. CDR3 amino acids: CASSRPDRRRETQYF. In DNA form, the CDR3 reads TGTGCCAGCAGCCGACCGGACCGACGAAGGGAGACCCAGTACTTC.

V and J are TRBV2 and TRBJ2-1; 9 bases align to TRBD2. Germline V gene sequence: CDR1 SNHLY, CDR2 FYNNEI. V was clipped by 4 bases and J by 5 bases; unmatched bases: 9. The CDR3 totals 16 residues. This chain's CDR3 is CASSVWLAGSNNEQFF. The CDR3 coding sequence is TGTGCCAGCAGTGTGTGGCTAGCGGGATCTAACAATGAGCAGTTCTTC.

This rearrangement joins TRBV28 to TRBJ2-7; tentative D call: TRBD1 (7 bases). CDR1 and CDR2 from the germline V gene are MDHEN and SYDVKM. This CDR3 comprises 17 residues. Trimming pared 3 bases from V and 6 bases from J, leaving 24 bases between. CDR3 amino acids: CASSLRGNRGVEFEQYV. The CDR3 DNA follows: TGTGCCAGCAGTTTGCGGGGTAACAGGGGTGTGGAATTCGAGCAGTACGTC.

The rearrangement links TRBV5-1 to TRBJ1-1; D possibly corresponds to TRBD1 (6 bases). The germline V gene encodes CDR1 SGHRS and CDR2 YFSETQ. V lost 1 base and J lost 7, with 26 bases in between. The CDR3 has 18 residues. The CDR3 DNA reads as TGCGCCAGCAGCTTGTTTCCCGTACAGGGACCGGCAGCGATTGAAGCTTTCTTT. Protein sequence: CASSLFPVQGPAAIEAFF.

The chain is built from TRBV3-1 and TRBJ2-1, with D perhaps given as TRBD1 or TRBD2 (6 bases each). This CDR3 has 15 amino acids. V dropped 4 bases and J dropped 6 bases, with 16 bases sitting between them. Germline V gives CDR1 LGHDT, CDR2 YNNKEL (reference sequence). The CDR3 nucleotides read TGTGCCAGCAGCCGTGGGGGGCTGGGTTTCAATGAGCAGTTCTTC. It encodes CASSRGGLGFNEQFF.

This clonotype appeared a few times. The chain joins TRBV12-3 or TRBV12-4 to TRBJ1-4; no clear D. The V and J ends lost 2 bases and 4 bases respectively, with 14 bases between them. This CDR3 is built from 16 residues. CDR3 protein: CASSLSFVDLNEKLFF. CDR3 DNA sequence: TGTGCCAGCAGTTTATCGTTTGTGGACCTTAATGAAAAACTGTTTTTT.

This clonotype has ten or more counts. The V call is TRBV4-1, the J call TRBJ1-5; D might be TRBD1 (5 bases). The CDR3 sequence is 16 residues long. Trimming removed 0 bases from V and 3 bases from J, with 12 bases in between. The germline CDR1 and CDR2 sequences are MGHRA and YSYEKL. The CDR3 reads CASSQEDTSFNQPQHF. Here the CDR3 DNA reads TGCGCCAGCAGCCAAGAGGACACGAGCTTCAATCAGCCCCAGCATTTT.

The gene calls are TRBV2 and TRBJ1-1; 8 bases fit TRBD1. Looked up from germline, CDR1 is SNHLY and CDR2 is FYNNEI. V lost 6 bases, J lost 3 bases, and 6 bases stayed unmatched. The CDR3 spans 14 residues. CDR3 region: CASRDRVGYTEAFF. The CDR3 nucleotides are TGTGCCAGCAGGGACAGGGTCGGGTACACTGAAGCTTTCTTT.

The chain has TRBV6-2 or TRBV6-3 and TRBJ1-1; possible D gene TRBD1, 6 bases. Between the trimmed V and J ends, which lost 2 bases and 9 bases, there was a span of 7 bases. This CDR3 has 11 residues. Germline CDR1 MNHEY, CDR2 SVGEGT. CDR3 DNA: TGTGCCAGCAGTTACAGGGGGAAAGCTTTCTTT. It is translated as CASSYRGKAFF.

The rearrangement uses TRBV20-1 and TRBJ1-5; D possibly corresponds to TRBD1 (6 bases). Trimming removed 0 bases from V and 5 bases from J, with 14 bases in between. The CDR3 has 15 residues. Germline V CDR1 and CDR2: DFQATT, SNEGSKA (reference sequence). The CDR3 nucleotides read TGCAGTGCTAGAGAGGTCGGCAGGGGATATCAGCCCCAGCATTTT. Encoded protein: CSAREVGRGYQPQHF.